The source of this T cell receptor (beta chain) is a study of blood T cell repertoires in COVID-19. The wider study: Researchers got acute and convalescent COVID-19 samples from the United States, Italy and Spain.

This CDR3 region has 15 residues. V shed 5 bases and J 0 bases; nucleotides not matched to a gene: 6. The germline V gene encodes CDR1 SEHNR and CDR2 FQNEAQ (reference sequence). This clone was detected only a few times. Only in-frame clones appear in the TCRdb table, and some are missing; sequencing was by immunoSEQ multiplex PCR. The data hold 90,000 to 150,000 clones, with under 80% observed a single time. The sequenced material came from peripheral blood. This sequence originates from a man in his forties or fifties with acute or convalescent COVID-19. The chain joins TRBV7-9 to TRBJ2-7; the match to TRBD1 covers 8 bases. CDR3 DNA: TGTGCCAGCAGCACCGACAGGGGCGCCTCCTACGAGCAGTACTTC. Its translation is CASSTDRGASYEQYF.